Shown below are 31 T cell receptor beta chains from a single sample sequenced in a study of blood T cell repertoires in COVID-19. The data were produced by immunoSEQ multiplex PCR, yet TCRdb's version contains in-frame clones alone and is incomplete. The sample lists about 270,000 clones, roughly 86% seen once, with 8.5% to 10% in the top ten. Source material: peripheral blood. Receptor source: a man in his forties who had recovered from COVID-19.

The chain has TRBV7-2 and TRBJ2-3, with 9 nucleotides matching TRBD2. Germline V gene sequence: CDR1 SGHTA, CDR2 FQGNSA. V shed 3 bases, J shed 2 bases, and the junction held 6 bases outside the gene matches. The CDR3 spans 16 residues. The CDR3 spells CASSLVGGRATDTQYF. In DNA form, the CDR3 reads TGTGCCAGCAGCTTGGTGGGCGGGAGGGCCACAGATACGCAGTATTTT. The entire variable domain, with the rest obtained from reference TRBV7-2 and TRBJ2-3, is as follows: GAGVSQSPSNKVTEKGKDVELRCDPISGHTALYWYRQSLGQGLEFLIYFQGNSAPDKSGLPSDRFSAERTGGSVSTLTIQRTQQEDSAVYLCASSLVGGRATDTQYFGPGTRLTVL.

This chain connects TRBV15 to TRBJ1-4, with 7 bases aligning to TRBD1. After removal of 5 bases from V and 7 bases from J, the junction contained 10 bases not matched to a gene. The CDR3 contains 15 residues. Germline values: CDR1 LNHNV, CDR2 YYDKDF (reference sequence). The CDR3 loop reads CATSRRGQGGEKLFF. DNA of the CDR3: TGTGCCACCAGCCGGAGGGGGCAGGGGGGTGAAAAACTGTTTTTT.

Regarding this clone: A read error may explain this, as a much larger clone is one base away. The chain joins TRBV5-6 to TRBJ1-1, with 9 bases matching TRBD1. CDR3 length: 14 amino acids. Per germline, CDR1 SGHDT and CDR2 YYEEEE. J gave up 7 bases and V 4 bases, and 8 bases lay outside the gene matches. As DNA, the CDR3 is TGTGCCAGCAGCATCCGGACAGGGGTCCTTGAAGCTTTCTTT. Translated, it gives CASSIRTGVLEAFF. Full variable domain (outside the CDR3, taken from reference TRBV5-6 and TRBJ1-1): DAGVTQSPTHLIKTRGQQVTLRCSPKSGHDTVSWYQQALGQGPQFIFQYYEEEERQRGNFPDRFSGHQFPNYSSELNVNALLLGDSALYLCASSIRTGVLEAFFGQGTRLTVV.

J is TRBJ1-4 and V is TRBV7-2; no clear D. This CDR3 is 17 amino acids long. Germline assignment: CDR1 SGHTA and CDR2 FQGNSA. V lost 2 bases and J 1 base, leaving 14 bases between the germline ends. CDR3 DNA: TGTGCCAGCAGCTTATATAACAGCCGTTTAACTAATGAAAAACTGTTTTTT. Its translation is CASSLYNSRLTNEKLFF.

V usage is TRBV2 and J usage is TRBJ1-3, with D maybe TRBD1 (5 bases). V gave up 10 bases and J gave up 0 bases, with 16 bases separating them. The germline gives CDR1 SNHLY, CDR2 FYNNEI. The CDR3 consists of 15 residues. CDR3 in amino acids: CANLGRRPSGNTIYF. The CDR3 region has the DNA TGTGCCAACCTGGGGCGGCGCCCCTCTGGAAACACCATATATTTT.

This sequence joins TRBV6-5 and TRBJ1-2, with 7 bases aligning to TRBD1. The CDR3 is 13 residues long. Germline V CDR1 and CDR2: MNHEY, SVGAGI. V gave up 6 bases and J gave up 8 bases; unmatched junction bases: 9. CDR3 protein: CASSSTRGQGYTF. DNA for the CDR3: TGTGCCAGCAGCTCCACGAGGGGGCAGGGCTACACCTTC.

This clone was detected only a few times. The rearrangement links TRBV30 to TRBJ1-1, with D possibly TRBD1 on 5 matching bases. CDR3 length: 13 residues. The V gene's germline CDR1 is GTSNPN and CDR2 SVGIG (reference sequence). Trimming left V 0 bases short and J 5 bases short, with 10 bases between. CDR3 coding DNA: TGTGCCTGGAGTGTAGCAGGGAGGACTGAAGCTTTCTTT. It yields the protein CAWSVAGRTEAFF.

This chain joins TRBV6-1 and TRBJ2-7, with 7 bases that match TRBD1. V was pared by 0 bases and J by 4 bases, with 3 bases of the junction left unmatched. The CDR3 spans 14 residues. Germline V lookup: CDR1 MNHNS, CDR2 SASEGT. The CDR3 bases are TGTGCCAGCAGTGAAGCAGGACAGGTTTACGAGCAGTACTTC. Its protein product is CASSEAGQVYEQYF.

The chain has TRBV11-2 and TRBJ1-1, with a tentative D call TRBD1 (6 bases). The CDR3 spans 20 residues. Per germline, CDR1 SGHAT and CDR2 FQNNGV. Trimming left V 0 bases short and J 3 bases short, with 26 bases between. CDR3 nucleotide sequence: TGTGCCAGCAGCTTAGACGGCGGCGGGGGCCATACGGGGCGGGACACTGAAGCTTTCTTT. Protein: CASSLDGGGGHTGRDTEAFF. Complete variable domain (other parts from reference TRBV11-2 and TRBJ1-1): EAGVAQSPRYKIIEKRQSVAFWCNPISGHATLYWYQQILGQGPKLLIQFQNNGVVDDSQLPKDRFSAERLKGVDSTLKIQPAKLEDSAVYLCASSLDGGGGHTGRDTEAFFGQGTRLTVV.

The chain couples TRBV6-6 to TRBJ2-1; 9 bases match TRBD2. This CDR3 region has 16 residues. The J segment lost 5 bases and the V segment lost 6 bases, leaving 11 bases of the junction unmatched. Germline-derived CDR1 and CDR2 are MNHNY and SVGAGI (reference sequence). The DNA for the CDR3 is TGTGCCAGCAGCCCTTCCGGGACTAGCTATAACAATGAGCAGTTCTTC. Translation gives CASSPSGTSYNNEQFF.

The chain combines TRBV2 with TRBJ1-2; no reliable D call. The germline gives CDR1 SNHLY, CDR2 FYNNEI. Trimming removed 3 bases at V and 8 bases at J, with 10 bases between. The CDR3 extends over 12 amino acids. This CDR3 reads CASSDWVRGYTF. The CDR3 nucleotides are TGTGCCAGCAGTGATTGGGTGAGGGGCTACACCTTC.

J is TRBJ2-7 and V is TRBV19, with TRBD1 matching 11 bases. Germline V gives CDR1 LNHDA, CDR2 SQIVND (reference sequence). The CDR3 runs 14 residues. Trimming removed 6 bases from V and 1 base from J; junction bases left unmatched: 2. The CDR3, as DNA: TGTGCCAGTAGCGGACAGGGGGCGTCCTACGAGCAGTACTTC. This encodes CASSGQGASYEQYF.

CDR3 residues: CASSPQGEGQRSYEQYF. As DNA, the CDR3 is TGTGCCAGTAGTCCACAGGGGGAGGGGCAGAGATCCTACGAGCAGTACTTC. This chain joins TRBV19 and TRBJ2-7, with TRBD1 as a possible D gene (8 bases). The CDR3 sequence is 17 residues long. Germline V lookup: CDR1 LNHDA, CDR2 SQIVND (reference sequence). Trimming stripped 5 bases from V and 1 base from J, with 21 bases between.

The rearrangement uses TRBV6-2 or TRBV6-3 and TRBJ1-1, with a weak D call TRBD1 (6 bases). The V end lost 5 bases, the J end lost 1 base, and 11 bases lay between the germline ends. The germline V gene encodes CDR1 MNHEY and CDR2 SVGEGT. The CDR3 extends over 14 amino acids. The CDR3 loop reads CASSKGQSNTEAFF. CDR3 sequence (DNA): TGTGCCAGCAGTAAAGGACAGTCGAACACTGAAGCTTTCTTT.

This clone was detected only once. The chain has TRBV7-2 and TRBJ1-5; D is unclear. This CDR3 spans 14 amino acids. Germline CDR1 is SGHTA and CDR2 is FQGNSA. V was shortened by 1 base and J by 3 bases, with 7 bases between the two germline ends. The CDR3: CASSLDGFNQPQHF. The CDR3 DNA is TGTGCCAGCAGCTTAGACGGGTTCAATCAGCCCCAGCATTTT. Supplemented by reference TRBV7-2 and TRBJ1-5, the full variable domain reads GAGVSQSPSNKVTEKGKDVELRCDPISGHTALYWYRQSLGQGLEFLIYFQGNSAPDKSGLPSDRFSAERTGGSVSTLTIQRTQQEDSAVYLCASSLDGFNQPQHFGDGTRLSIL.

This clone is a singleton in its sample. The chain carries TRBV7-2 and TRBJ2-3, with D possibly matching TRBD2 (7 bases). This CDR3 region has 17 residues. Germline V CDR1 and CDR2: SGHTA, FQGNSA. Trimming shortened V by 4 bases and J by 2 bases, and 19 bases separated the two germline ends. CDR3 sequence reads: CASSSTFGGGATDTQYF. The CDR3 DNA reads TGTGCCAGCAGCTCCACGTTCGGAGGGGGGGCCACAGATACGCAGTATTTT.

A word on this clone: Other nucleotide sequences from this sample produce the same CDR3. The CDR3 region has the DNA TGTGCCAGCAGTTTTAGTTACGAGCAGTACTTC. Its translation is CASSFSYEQYF. This chain links TRBV12-3 or TRBV12-4 with TRBJ2-7; no definite D call. V lost 3 bases and J 4 bases, leaving 4 bases between the germline ends. This CDR3 contains 11 residues.

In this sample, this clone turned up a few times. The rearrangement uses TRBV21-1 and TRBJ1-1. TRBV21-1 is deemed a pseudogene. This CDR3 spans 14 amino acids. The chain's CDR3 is CASIGVSIVTEAFF. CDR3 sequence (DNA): TGTGCCAGCATAGGAGTCAGCATCGTCACTGAAGCTTTCTTT.

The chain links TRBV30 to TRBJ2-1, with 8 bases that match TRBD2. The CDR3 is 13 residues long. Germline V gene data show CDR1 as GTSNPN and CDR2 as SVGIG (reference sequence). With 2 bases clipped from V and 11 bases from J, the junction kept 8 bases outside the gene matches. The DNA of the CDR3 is TGTGCCTGGAGTCCCTCTAGCGGGCCACAGCAGTTCTTC. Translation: CAWSPSSGPQQFF.

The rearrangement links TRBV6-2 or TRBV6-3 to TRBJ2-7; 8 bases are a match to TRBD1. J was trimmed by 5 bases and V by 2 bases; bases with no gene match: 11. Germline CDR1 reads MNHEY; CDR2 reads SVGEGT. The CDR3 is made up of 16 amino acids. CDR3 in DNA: TGTGCCAGCAGTTACCATCCGACAGGGGTTTCGCACGAGCAGTACTTC. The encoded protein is CASSYHPTGVSHEQYF.

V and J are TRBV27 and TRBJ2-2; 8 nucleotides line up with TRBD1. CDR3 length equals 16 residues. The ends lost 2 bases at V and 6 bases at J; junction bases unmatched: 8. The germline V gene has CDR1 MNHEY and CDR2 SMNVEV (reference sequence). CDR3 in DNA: TGTGCCAGCAGTTTACCCGGACAGGGAGGCGCCGGGGAGCTGTTTTTT. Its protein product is CASSLPGQGGAGELFF.

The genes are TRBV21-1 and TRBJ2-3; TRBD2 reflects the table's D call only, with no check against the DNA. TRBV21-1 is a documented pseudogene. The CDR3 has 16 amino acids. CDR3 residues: CASSNLSRGCTDTQYF. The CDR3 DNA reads TGTGCCAGCAGCAATTTGAGTCGGGGATGCACAGATACGCAGTATTTT.

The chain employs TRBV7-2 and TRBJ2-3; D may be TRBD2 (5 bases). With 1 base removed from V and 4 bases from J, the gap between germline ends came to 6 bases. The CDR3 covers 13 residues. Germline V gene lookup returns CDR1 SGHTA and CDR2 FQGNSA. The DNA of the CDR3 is TGTGCCAGCAGCTTAGTGAGGGCAGATACGCAGTATTTT. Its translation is CASSLVRADTQYF. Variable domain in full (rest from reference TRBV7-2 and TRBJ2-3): GAGVSQSPSNKVTEKGKDVELRCDPISGHTALYWYRQSLGQGLEFLIYFQGNSAPDKSGLPSDRFSAERTGGSVSTLTIQRTQQEDSAVYLCASSLVRADTQYFGPGTRLTVL.

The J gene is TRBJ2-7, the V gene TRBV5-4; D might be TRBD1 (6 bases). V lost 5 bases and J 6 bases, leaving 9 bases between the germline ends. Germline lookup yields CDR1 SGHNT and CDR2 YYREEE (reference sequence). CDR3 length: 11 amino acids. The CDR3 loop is CASSLGGEQYF. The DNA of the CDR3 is TGTGCCAGCAGTTTAGGGGGCGAGCAGTACTTC.

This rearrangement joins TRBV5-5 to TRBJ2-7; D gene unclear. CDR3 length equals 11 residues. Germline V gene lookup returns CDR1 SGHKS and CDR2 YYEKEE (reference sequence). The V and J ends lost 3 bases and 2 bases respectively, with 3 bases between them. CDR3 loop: CASSSPYEQYF. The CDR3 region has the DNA TGTGCCAGCAGCTCTCCCTACGAGCAGTACTTC.

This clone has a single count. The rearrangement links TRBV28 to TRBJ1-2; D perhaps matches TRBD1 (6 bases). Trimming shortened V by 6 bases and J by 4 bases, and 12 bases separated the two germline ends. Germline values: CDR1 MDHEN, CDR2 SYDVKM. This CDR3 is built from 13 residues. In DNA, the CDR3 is TGTGCCAGCAGACGGGACACTAGCTATGGCTACACCTTC. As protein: CASRRDTSYGYTF.

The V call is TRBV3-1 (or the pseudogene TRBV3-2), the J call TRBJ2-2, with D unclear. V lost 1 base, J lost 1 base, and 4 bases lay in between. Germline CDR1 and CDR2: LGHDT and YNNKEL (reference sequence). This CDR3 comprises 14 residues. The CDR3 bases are TGTGCCAGCAGCCAAGCGGGGAACACCGGGGAGCTGTTTTTT. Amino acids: CASSQAGNTGELFF.

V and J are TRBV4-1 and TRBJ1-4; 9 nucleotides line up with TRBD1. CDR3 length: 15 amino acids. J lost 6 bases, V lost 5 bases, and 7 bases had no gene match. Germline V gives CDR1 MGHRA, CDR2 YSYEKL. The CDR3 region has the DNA TGCGCCAGCAGCTCCCCGGGACAGGGACATGAAAAACTGTTTTTT. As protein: CASSSPGQGHEKLFF.

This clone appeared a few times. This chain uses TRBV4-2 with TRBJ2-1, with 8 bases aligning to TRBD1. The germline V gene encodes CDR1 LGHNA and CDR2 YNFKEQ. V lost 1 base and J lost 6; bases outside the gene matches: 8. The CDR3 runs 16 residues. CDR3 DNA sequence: TGTGCCAGCAGCCAAGGCCAGGGGGCTATTCGCAATGAGCAGTTCTTC. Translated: CASSQGQGAIRNEQFF.

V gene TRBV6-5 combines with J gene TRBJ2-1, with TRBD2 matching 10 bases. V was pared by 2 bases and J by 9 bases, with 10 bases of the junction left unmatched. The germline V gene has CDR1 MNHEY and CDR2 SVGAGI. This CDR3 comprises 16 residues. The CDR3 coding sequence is TGTGCCAGCAGTTACACCCCTGGGACTAGCGACGGTGAGCAGTTCTTC. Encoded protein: CASSYTPGTSDGEQFF.

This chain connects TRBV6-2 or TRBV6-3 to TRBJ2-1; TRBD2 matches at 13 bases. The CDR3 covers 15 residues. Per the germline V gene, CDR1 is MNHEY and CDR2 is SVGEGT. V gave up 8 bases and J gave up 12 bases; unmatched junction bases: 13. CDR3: CASRQRLAGGQGQFF. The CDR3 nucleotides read TGTGCCAGCCGCCAAAGACTAGCGGGAGGCCAGGGGCAGTTCTTC.